This passage covers 3 T cell receptor beta chains from one sample sequenced in a study of blood T cells in healthy people across ages. The authors ran a second PCR of about 7 to 11 cycles using a sample-barcoded 5' primer and a J-beta primer mix. MiXCR, run by TCRdb on the 5' RACE reads, gives a single entry per CDR3 protein. The sample gives approximately 1,000,000 distinct CDR3 sequences, about two fifths of which show up once; over 10% is in the top ten. The specimen was blood. These receptor sequences come from a man aged 18-30 years in good health.

Only a few counts were recorded for this clonotype. V gene TRBV4-3 combines with J gene TRBJ1-3; D gene ambiguous. The CDR3 has 15 amino acids. Trimming stripped 0 bases from V and 3 bases from J, with 9 bases between. Germline CDR1 reads LGHNA; CDR2 reads YSLEER. The CDR3 here is CASSQDISRGNTIYF. The CDR3 nucleotides are TGCGCCAGCAGCCAAGATATCTCCCGTGGAAACACCATATATTTT.

The chain carries TRBV20-1 and TRBJ2-7; 11 bases agree with TRBD2. This CDR3 is 15 amino acids long. Germline trimming cut 3 bases from V and 0 bases from J; bases unmatched to any gene: 4. Germline loops: CDR1 DFQATT, CDR2 SNEGSKA (reference sequence). The CDR3 loop is CSASYSGGASYEQYF. CDR3 nucleotide sequence: TGCAGTGCTAGTTATAGCGGGGGGGCCTCCTACGAGCAGTACTTC.

The rearrangement joins TRBV5-4 to TRBJ1-1; TRBD1 matches at 7 bases. CDR3 length: 13 amino acids. The germline gives CDR1 SGHNT, CDR2 YYREEE (reference sequence). The trim removed 2 bases at V and 7 bases at J, leaving 5 bases unmatched. This chain's CDR3 is CASSFDRAGEAFF. The CDR3 DNA reads TGTGCCAGCAGCTTTGACAGGGCGGGTGAAGCTTTCTTT.